This T cell receptor beta chain was identified in a study of cytomegalovirus exposure and HLA in healthy donors. Study-wide results and limits: Cytomegalovirus-associated TCR beta chains were listed, numbering 150 to 200. While the bulk of TCR sequences proved rare, some public TCRs turned up in many donors. Later, an analysis found that TCR clusters from the first cohort tended to co-occur in the 120 validation repertoires.

Here immunoSEQ multiplex PCR was the method, and the copy in TCRdb shows in-frame clones only, minus some. The data contain approximately 99,000 clones, about 94% of them singletons. With respect to this clone: Its antigen is as yet unknown.

The V gene's germline CDR1 is MNHNS and CDR2 SASEGT. V shed 4 bases, J shed 2 bases, and the junction held 7 bases outside the gene matches. There are 16 residues in the CDR3. The source material was PBMCs. This rearrangement joins TRBV6-1 to TRBJ2-3, with 9 bases that match TRBD2. The source of this sequence is a young woman in good health and CMV-seronegative. This chain's CDR3 is CASSGLAGANTDTQYF. CDR3 sequence (DNA): TGTGCCAGCAGTGGGTTAGCGGGGGCCAACACAGATACGCAGTATTTT.